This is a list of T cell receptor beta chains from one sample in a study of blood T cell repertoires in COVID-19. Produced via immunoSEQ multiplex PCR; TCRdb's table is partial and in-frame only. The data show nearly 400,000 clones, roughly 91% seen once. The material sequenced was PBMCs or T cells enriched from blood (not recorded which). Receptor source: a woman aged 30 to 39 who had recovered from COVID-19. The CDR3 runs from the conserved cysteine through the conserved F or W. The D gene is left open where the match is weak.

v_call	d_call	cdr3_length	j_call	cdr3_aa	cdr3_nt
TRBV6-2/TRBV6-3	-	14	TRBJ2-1	CASSYRLSYNEQFF	TGTGCCAGCAGTTACAGACTATCCTACAATGAGCAGTTCTTC
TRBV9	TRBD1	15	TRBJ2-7	CASSAYNRGLDEQYF	TGTGCCAGCAGCGCCTACAACAGGGGGCTGGACGAGCAGTACTTC
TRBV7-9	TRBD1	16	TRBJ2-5	CASSTRQGIGQETQYF	TGTGCCAGCAGTACGAGACAGGGCATCGGACAAGAGACCCAGTACTTC
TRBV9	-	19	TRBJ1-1	CASSVDHRPLGSQNTEAFF	TGTGCCAGCAGCGTAGACCATCGGCCTCTAGGGAGCCAGAACACTGAAGCTTTCTTT
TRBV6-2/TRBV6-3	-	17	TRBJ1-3	CASSRTVSGLTGNTIYF	TGTGCCAGCAGCCGGACCGTTAGTGGACTAACCGGAAACACCATATATTTT
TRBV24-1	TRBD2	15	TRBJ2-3	CATSDGLAVTDTQYF	TGTGCCACCAGTGATGGACTAGCTGTCACAGATACGCAGTATTTT
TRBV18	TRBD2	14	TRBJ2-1	CASSPGLGVDEQFF	TGTGCCAGCTCACCTGGACTAGGGGTTGACGAGCAGTTCTTC
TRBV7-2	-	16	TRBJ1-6	CASSLVRGAGNSPLHF	TGTGCCAGCAGCTTAGTCCGGGGGGCAGGGAATTCACCCCTCCACTTT
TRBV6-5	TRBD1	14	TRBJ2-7	CASSRDRGLHEQYF	TGTGCCAGCAGTCGGGACAGGGGGCTCCACGAGCAGTACTTC
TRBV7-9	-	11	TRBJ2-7	CASSWSGEQYF	TGTGCCAGCAGTTGGAGTGGGGAGCAGTACTTC
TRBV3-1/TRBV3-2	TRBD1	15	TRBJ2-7	CASSHPGQTFYEQYF	TGTGCCAGCAGTCACCCGGGACAGACATTCTACGAGCAGTACTTC